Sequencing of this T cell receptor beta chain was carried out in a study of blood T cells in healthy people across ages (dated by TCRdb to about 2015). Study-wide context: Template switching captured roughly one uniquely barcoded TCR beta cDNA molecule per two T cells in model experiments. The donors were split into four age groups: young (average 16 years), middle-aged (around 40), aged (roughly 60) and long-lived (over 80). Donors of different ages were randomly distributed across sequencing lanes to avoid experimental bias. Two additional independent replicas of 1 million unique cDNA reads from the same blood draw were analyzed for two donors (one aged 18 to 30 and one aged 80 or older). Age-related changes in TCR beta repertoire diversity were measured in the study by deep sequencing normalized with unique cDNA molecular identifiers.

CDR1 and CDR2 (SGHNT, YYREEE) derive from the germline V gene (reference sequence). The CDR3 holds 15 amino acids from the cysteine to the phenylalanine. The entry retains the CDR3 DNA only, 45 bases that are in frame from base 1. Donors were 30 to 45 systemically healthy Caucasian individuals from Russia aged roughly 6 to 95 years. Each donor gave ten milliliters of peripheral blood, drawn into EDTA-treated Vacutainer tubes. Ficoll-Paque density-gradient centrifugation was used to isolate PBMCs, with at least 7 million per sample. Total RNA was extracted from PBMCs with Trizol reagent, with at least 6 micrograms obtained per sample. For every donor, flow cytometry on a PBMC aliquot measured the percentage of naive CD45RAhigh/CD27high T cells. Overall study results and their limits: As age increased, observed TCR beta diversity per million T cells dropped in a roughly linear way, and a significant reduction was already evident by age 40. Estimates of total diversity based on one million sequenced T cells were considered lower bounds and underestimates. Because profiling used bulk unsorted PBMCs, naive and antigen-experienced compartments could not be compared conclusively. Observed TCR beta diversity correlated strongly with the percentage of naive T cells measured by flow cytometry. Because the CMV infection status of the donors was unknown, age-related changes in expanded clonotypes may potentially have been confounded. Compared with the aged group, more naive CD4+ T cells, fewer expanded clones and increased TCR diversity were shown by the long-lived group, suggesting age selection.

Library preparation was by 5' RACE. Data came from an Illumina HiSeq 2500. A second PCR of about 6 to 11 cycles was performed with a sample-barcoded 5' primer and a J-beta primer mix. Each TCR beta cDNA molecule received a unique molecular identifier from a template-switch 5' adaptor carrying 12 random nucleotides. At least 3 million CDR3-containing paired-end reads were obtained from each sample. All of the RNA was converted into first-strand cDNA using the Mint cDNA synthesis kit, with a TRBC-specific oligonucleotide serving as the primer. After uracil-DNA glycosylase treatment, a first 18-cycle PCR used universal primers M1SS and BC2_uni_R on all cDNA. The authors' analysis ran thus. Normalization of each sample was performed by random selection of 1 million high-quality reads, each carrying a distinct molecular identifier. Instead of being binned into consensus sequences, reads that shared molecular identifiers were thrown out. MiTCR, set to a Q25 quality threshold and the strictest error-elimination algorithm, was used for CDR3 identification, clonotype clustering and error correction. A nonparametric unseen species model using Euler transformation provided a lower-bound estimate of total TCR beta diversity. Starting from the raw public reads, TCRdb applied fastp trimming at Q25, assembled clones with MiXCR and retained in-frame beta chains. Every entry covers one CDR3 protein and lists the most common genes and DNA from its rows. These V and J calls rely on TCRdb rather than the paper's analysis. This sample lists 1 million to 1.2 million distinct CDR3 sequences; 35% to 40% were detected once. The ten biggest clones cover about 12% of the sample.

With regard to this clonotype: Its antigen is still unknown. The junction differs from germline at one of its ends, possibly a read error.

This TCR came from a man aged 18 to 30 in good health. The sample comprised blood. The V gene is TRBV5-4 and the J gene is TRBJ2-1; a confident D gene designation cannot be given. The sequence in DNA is TGTGCCAGCACCTTGGCGGCGAAAAGAAACAATGAGCAGTTCTTC. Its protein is CASTLAAKRNNEQFF. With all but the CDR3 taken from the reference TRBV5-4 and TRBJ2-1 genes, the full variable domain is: ETGVTQSPTHLIKTRGQQVTLRCSSQSGHNTVSWYQQALGQGPQFIFQYYREEENGRGNFPPRFSGLQFPNYSSELNVNALELDDSALYLCASTLAAKRNNEQFFGPGTRLTVL.